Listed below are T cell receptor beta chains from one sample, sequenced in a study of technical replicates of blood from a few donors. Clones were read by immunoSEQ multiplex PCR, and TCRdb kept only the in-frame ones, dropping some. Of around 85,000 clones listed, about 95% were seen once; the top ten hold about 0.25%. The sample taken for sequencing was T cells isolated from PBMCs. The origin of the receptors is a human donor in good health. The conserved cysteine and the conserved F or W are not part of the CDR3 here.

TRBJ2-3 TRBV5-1 ASSIGGQTTDTQY
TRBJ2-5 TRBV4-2 ASSHGTSGDGETQY
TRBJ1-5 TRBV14 ASSQGSRQPQH
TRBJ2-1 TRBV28 ASSFPPHRDPGGSYNEQF
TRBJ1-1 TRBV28 ASSVQGAATEAF
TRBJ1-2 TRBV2 ASSSRGVGLNYGYT
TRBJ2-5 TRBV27 ASSKVQGVETQY
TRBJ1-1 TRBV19 ASSTAQGTEAF
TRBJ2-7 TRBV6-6 ASSHSGTGHTYEQY
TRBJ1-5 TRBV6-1 ASSEIAWEQPQH
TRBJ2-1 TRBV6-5 ASRESTYNEQF
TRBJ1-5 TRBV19 ASSRPEGFYSNQPQH
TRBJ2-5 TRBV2 ASSERWRGREETQY
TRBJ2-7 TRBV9 ASSLTGEYEQY
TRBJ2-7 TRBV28 ASSDRKLAGGPGQY
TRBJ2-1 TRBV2 ASSGPSGSYEQF
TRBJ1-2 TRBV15 ATSRARGTWGYGYT
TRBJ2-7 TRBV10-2 ASSVQDTYEQY
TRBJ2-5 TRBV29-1 SGVTSAETQY
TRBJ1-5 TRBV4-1 ASSQDAWPWDRGGNQPQH
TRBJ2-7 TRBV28 ATLSGGGSYEQY
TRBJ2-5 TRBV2 ASSFSGPQETQY